What follows describes a single T cell receptor (beta chain). What it binds is unknown. Per the germline V gene, CDR1 is SGHRS and CDR2 is YFSETQ. The CDR3 consists of 13 residues. The V and J ends lost 0 bases and 10 bases, in that order; junction bases with no gene match: 6. These data belong to a study of shared clonotypes between healthy human individuals. Whole-study findings and limits: Sampling covered blood only; tissue repertoires likely differ.

The data were produced by immunoSEQ multiplex PCR, yet TCRdb's version contains in-frame clones alone and is incomplete. The sample contains roughly 330,000 clones, under 80% of which appear only once. Sequenced: memory CD4+ T cells sorted from blood. Subset specified: CD45RA-negative fraction. The clonotype comes from a young man in good health. J is TRBJ1-1 and V is TRBV5-1, with TRBD1 identical over 7 bases. CDR3 loop: CASSLGQGGGAFF. The CDR3, as DNA: TGCGCCAGCAGCTTGGGACAGGGAGGAGGAGCTTTCTTT. Variable domain in full (rest from reference TRBV5-1 and TRBJ1-1): KAGVTQTPRYLIKTRGQQVTLSCSPISGHRSVSWYQQTPGQGLQFLFEYFSETQRNKGNFPGRFSGRQFSNSRSEMNVSTLELGDSALYLCASSLGQGGGAFFGQGTRLTVV.